This TCR beta chain stems from a study of Graves' ophthalmopathy and Graves' hyperthyroidism. Hyperthyroidism counted as stable given no ophthalmopathy within 18 months of follow-up. Using RNA transcripts, the TCR beta CDR3 regions were amplified. The first round was an RT-PCR with HTBI primers, and the second round was a multiplex PCR. TCRdb itself ran the multiplex PCR reads through MiXCR, one entry per CDR3 protein. The sample gives 350,000 to 450,000 distinct CDR3 sequences, under 25% of which show up once; roughly 3% is in the top ten. This clonotype was found many times. The CDR3 consists of 14 residues. CDR1 DFQATT and CDR2 SNEGSKA come from the germline V gene (reference sequence). The V gene lost 6 bases and the J gene lost 2 bases, with 17 bases spanning the gap.

Specimen: peripheral blood. V and J are TRBV20-1 and TRBJ2-7, with D maybe TRBD1 (5 bases). The TCR sequence derives from a woman aged 18-29 years with stable Graves' hyperthyroidism. CDR3 loop: CSATTPGWAYEQYF. The CDR3 DNA reads TGCAGTGCAACCACCCCAGGGTGGGCCTACGAGCAGTACTTC.